Listed below are T cell receptor beta chains from one sample, sequenced in a study of T cells expressing NK-cell markers. After re-calling the 5' RACE reads, TCRdb lists one entry per CDR3 protein, DNA absent. The ten top clones account for almost 1.5%, within a sample of about 460,000 distinct CDR3 sequences. The sequenced material came from blood T cells: a sorted CD56 or NKG2C T cell subset, CD4+ or CD8+ T cells, or bulk PBMC T cells (not recorded which). Every receptor here comes from a woman between 45 and 60 years old in good health. Each CDR3 is given with its conserved first and last residue.

CDR3 protein	V gene	J gene
CASSLTDSNTEAFF	TRBV5-1	TRBJ1-1
CASSQDMVWKPGMNTEAFF	TRBV4-2	TRBJ1-1
CSVLPRTGKNTQYF	TRBV29-1	TRBJ2-3
CASRPPGGGELFF	TRBV12-3/TRBV12-4	TRBJ2-2
CAVARGGYNEQFF	TRBV6-2/TRBV6-3	TRBJ2-1
CASMDKADGYTF	TRBV5-1	TRBJ1-2
CSAKWGQGGTDTQYF	TRBV20-1	TRBJ2-3
CASARGSNYGYTF	TRBV7-8	TRBJ1-2
CASRTSNYGYTF	TRBV6-1	TRBJ1-2
CASRIPGTVNSANTGELFF	TRBV6-1	TRBJ2-2
CASSKWPEGEQFF	TRBV21-1	TRBJ2-1
CSALFRRIYNEQFF	TRBV20-1	TRBJ2-1
CASSEGRTPLNSPLHF	TRBV25-1	TRBJ1-6
CASSSRTSGWGEFF	TRBV28	TRBJ2-1
CASSLAPWDPRGHEQFF	TRBV7-2	TRBJ2-1
CSARARVDSGRGIQYF	TRBV20-1	TRBJ2-4
CASSLSVGGAGANVLTF	TRBV27	TRBJ2-6
CASSVRQGFDEQYF	TRBV21-1	TRBJ2-7
CASSPRSRPENTIYF	TRBV9	TRBJ1-3
CATSDRTGNEQFF	TRBV24-1	TRBJ2-1
CASSLPGQGNHGYTF	TRBV5-1	TRBJ1-2
CASSEDYQYYNEQFF	TRBV6-4	TRBJ2-1
CSVRTGATGYTF	TRBV29-1	TRBJ1-2
CASTHQPGTRPDTQYF	TRBV12-3/TRBV12-4	TRBJ2-3
CSVLAGPFPYF	TRBV29-1	TRBJ2-4
CASSPRGTKNIQYF	TRBV5-1	TRBJ2-4
CASSHYRNREDQETQYF	TRBV11-2	TRBJ2-5
CASSYLANSNYGYTF	TRBV6-6	TRBJ1-2
CASKLAGEGEQFF	TRBV12-3/TRBV12-4	TRBJ2-1
CASSKPSGDAEAFF	TRBV4-2	TRBJ1-1
CSARRQGTYEQYF	TRBV29-1	TRBJ2-7
CASSFSTPRRSTDTQYF	TRBV27	TRBJ2-3
CASSVAPGLAGGYDEQFF	TRBV9	TRBJ2-1
CASSHRGGPEGTQYF	TRBV5-1	TRBJ2-3
CASSQGRMGRVNSPLHF	TRBV3-1	TRBJ1-6
CASRWTGAGDTEAFF	TRBV6-2/TRBV6-3	TRBJ1-1
CASSPHGIRAEKLFF	TRBV12-3/TRBV12-4	TRBJ1-4
CASSQGFSGSGWREQYF	TRBV4-1	TRBJ2-7
CASRTPGTYNEQFF	TRBV5-1	TRBJ2-1
CASSPGGGSRPGELFF	TRBV5-6	TRBJ2-2
CASSRTGSGVYNEQFF	TRBV12-3/TRBV12-4	TRBJ2-1
CASSLAGQPLYEQYF	TRBV5-1	TRBJ2-7
CASSQVVPTDTQYF	TRBV4-1	TRBJ2-3
CASSVGQGGSYGYTF	TRBV9	TRBJ1-2
CASSSDFYTDTQYF	TRBV19	TRBJ2-3
CSVETTAQQYF	TRBV29-1	TRBJ2-7
CASSQKTILNTGELFF	TRBV3-1	TRBJ2-2
CAIAIRGSGQETQYF	TRBV6-6	TRBJ2-5
CSASDDKTQYF	TRBV20-1	TRBJ2-5
CASSPRTGPQETQYF	TRBV19	TRBJ2-5
CSVQPAGLYEQYF	TRBV29-1	TRBJ2-7
CAAQAGTGVSGANVLTF	TRBV10-3	TRBJ2-6
CASEGRGEQYF	TRBV2	TRBJ2-7
CASSPPVLTGGYEQYF	TRBV18	TRBJ2-7
CAISVSRDRNKREAFNEQFF	TRBV10-3	TRBJ2-1